In this sample, the clone carrying this TCR beta chain turned up many times. The source of the sample is a study of control samples from healthy donors and cancer patients. V shed 5 bases, J shed 0 bases, and the junction held 7 bases outside the gene matches. This CDR3 is built from 16 residues. Per the germline V gene, CDR1 is SGHVS and CDR2 is FQNEAQ. Assay: immunoSEQ multiplex PCR; the TCRdb copy retains only in-frame clones and omits some. Counted here are 150,000 or so clones, around 88% occurring once; the ten biggest clones make up approximately 1.6%. This chain uses TRBV7-8 with TRBJ1-5, with 7 bases fitting TRBD1. Sequencing was done on a sample of blood. This receptor was taken from a man aged 18 to 29 in good health. The CDR3 coding sequence is TGTGCCAGCAGCCACGGACAGGCTTATAGCAATCAGCCCCAGCATTTT. Protein product: CASSHGQAYSNQPQHF.